This T cell receptor (beta chain) derives from a study of long-term antiretroviral therapy in people with HIV. This CDR3 is 15 amino acids long. The germline V gene encodes CDR1 SGHKS and CDR2 YYEKEE (reference sequence). Trimming left V 1 base short and J 6 bases short, with 14 bases between. An immunoSEQ assay, version v3.0, was performed at survey level. Sequencing used immunoSEQ multiplex PCR; TCRdb keeps in-frame clones, though not all of them. The sample shows some 27,000 clones, around 83% of them seen only once. As regards this clone: What it recognizes is unknown.

Broader study findings: It was not possible to obtain data on ART adherence, viral resistance or therapy changes. CDR3 lengths in HIV samples spanned a narrower range than controls. Blood collection from about 2003 to 2018 possibly occurred under older ART regimens.

The input for sequencing was unsorted PBMCs, taken 0.4 years after starting antiretroviral therapy. The chain uses TRBV5-5 and TRBJ1-5; D call uncertain. This TCR derives from a man between 18 and 35 years old with HIV. The CDR3 loop reads CASSLRQSLGQPQHF. DNA for the CDR3: TGTGCCAGCAGCTTGCGGCAGTCCTTGGGTCAGCCCCAGCATTTT.